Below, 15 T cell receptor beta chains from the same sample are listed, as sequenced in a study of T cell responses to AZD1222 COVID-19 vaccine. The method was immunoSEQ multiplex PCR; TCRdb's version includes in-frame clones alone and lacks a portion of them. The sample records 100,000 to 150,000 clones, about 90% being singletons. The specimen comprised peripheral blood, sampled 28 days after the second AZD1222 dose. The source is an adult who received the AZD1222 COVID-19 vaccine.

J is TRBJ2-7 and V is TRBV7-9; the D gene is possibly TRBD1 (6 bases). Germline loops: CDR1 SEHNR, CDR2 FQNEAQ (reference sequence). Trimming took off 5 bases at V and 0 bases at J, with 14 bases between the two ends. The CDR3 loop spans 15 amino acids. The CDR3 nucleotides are TGTGCCAGCAGCCTCCAGGGGACCAGCTCCTACGAGCAGTACTTC. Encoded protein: CASSLQGTSSYEQYF.

CDR3 sequence (DNA): TGTGCCAGCCAGCATGGTAGGAGGGGACAGGATTCCTACGAGCAGTACTTC. Amino acid sequence: CASQHGRRGQDSYEQYF. V gene TRBV11-2 combines with J gene TRBJ2-7; 8 bases map to TRBD1. The junction had 16 bases not matched to a gene; V was cut back by 8 bases and J by 1 base. The CDR3 length is 17 residues. Germline-derived CDR1 and CDR2 are SGHAT and FQNNGV. Complete variable domain (other parts from reference TRBV11-2 and TRBJ2-7): EAGVAQSPRYKIIEKRQSVAFWCNPISGHATLYWYQQILGQGPKLLIQFQNNGVVDDSQLPKDRFSAERLKGVDSTLKIQPAKLEDSAVYLCASQHGRRGQDSYEQYFGPGTRLTVT.

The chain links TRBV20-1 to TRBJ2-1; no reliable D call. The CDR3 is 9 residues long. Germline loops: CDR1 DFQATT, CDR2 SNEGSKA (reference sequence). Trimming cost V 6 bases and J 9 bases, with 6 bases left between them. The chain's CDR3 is CSAPIEQFF. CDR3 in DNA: TGCAGTGCGCCCATTGAGCAGTTCTTC.

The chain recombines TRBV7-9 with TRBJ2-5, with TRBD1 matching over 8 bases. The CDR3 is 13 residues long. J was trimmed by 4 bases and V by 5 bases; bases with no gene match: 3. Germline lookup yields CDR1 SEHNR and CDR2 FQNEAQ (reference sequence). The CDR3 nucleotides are TGTGCCAGCAGCGCCAGGGGGCTAGAGACCCAGTACTTC. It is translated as CASSARGLETQYF.

CDR3 protein: CASSLRGGSYGYTF. DNA of the CDR3: TGTGCCAGCAGCTTGCGAGGGGGAAGCTATGGCTACACCTTC. This sequence joins TRBV11-3 and TRBJ1-2; D is possibly TRBD1 (6 bases). CDR3 length: 14 residues. Germline V CDR1 and CDR2: SGHNT, YENEEA. V was trimmed by 3 bases and J by 4 bases, leaving 12 bases between them. Based on the CDR3 plus reference TRBV11-3 and TRBJ1-2, the full variable domain is EAGVVQSPRYKIIEKKQPVAFWCNPISGHNTLYWYLQNLGQGPELLIRYENEEAVDDSQLPKDRFSAERLKGVDSTLKIQPAELGDSAVYLCASSLRGGSYGYTFGSGTRLTVV.

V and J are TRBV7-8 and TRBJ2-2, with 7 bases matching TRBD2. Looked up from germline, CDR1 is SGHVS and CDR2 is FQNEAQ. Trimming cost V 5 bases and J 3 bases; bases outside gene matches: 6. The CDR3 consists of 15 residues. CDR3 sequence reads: CASSLREPHTGELFF. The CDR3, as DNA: TGTGCCAGCAGCCTGCGGGAGCCCCACACCGGGGAGCTGTTTTTT.

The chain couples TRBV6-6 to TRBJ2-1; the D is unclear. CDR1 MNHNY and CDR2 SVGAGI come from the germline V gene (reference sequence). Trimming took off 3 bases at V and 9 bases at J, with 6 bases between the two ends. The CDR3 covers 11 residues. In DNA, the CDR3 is TGTGCCAGCAGTTATAGGTCTGAGCAGTTCTTC. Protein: CASSYRSEQFF.

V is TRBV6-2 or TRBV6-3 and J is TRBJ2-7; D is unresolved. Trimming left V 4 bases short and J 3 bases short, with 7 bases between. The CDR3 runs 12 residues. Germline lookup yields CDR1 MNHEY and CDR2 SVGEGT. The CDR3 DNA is TGTGCCAGCAGTTCCCCCGGCTACGAGCAGTACGTC. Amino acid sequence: CASSSPGYEQYV.

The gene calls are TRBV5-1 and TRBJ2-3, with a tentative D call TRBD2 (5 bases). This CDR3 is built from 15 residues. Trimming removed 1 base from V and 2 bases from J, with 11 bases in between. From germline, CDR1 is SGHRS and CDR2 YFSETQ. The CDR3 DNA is TGCGCCAGCAGCTTGCGGGCGCGGGTCACAGATACGCAGTATTTT. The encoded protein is CASSLRARVTDTQYF.

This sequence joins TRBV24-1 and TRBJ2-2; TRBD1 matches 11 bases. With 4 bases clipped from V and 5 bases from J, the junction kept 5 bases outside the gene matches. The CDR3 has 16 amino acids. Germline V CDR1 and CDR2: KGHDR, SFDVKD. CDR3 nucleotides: TGTGCCACCAGTGACGGGACAGGGGGATTTACCGGGGAGCTGTTTTTT. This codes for CATSDGTGGFTGELFF.

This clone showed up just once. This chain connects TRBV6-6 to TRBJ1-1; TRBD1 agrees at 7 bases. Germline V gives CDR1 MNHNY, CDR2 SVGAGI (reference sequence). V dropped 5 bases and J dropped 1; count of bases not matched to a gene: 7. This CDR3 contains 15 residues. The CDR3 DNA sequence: TGTGCCAGCAGTCACCCAGGGACAGAGAACACTGAAGCTTTCTTT. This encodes CASSHPGTENTEAFF.

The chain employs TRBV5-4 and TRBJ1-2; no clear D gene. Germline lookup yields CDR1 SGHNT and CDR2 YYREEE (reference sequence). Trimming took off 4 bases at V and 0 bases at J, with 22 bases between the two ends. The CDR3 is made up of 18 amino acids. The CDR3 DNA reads TGTGCCAGCAGCCCTGGGGAGGCTATATATCATTCTAACTATGGCTACACCTTC. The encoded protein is CASSPGEAIYHSNYGYTF. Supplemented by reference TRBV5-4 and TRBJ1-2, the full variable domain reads ETGVTQSPTHLIKTRGQQVTLRCSSQSGHNTVSWYQQALGQGPQFIFQYYREEENGRGNFPPRFSGLQFPNYSSELNVNALELDDSALYLCASSPGEAIYHSNYGYTFGSGTRLTVV.

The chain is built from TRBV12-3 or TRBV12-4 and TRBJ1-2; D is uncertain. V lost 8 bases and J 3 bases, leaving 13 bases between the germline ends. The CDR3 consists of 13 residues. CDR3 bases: TGTGCCAGCGAAGGGCAGGCCGACTATGGCTACACCTTC. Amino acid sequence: CASEGQADYGYTF.

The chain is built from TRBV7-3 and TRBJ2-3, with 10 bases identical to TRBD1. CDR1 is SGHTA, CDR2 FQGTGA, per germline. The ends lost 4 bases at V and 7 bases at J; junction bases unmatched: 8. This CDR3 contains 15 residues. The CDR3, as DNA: TGTGCCAGCAGCTCGCCGGGACAGGGGAAGCATACGCAGTATTTT. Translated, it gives CASSSPGQGKHTQYF.

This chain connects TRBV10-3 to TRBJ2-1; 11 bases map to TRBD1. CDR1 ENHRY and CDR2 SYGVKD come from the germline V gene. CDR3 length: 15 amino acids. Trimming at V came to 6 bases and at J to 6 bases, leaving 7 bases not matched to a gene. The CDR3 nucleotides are TGTGCCATCAGGTCGGACAGGGGGCCCTCCAATGAGCAGTTCTTC. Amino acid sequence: CAIRSDRGPSNEQFF.